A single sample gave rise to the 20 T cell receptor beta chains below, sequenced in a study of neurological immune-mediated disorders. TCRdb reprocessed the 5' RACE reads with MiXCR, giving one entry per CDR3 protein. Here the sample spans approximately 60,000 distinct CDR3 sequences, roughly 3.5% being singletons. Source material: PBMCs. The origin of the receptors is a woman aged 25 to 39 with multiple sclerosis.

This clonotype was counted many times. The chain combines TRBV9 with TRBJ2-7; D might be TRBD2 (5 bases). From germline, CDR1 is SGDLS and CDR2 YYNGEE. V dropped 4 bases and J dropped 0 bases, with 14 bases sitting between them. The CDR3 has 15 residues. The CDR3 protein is CASSLGDLSSYEQYF. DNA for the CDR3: TGTGCCAGCAGCTTGGGAGACTTAAGCTCCTACGAGCAGTACTTC.

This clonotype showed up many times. The DNA of the CDR3 is TGTGCCAGCAGCTTAACTAGGGGGGCTCGCAATGAGCAGTTCTTC. This translates into CASSLTRGARNEQFF. The genes are TRBV7-3 and TRBJ2-1, with D perhaps being TRBD1 or TRBD2 (6 bases each). Trimming cost V 0 bases and J 6 bases, with 12 bases left between them. CDR3 length equals 15 residues. The V gene's germline CDR1 is SGHTA and CDR2 FQGTGA.

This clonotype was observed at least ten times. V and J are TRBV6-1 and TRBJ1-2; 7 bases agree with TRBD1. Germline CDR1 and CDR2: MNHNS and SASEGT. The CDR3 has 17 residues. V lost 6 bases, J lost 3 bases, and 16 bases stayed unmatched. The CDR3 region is CASRKSKDSGQHYGYTF. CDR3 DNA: TGTGCCAGCAGAAAATCAAAAGATTCGGGACAGCACTATGGCTACACCTTC.

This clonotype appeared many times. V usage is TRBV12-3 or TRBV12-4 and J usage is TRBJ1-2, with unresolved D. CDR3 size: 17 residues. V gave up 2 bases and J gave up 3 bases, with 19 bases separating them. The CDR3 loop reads CASSLRKIRGFDYGYTF. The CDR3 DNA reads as TGTGCCAGCAGTTTAAGGAAGATTCGTGGGTTTGACTATGGCTACACCTTC.

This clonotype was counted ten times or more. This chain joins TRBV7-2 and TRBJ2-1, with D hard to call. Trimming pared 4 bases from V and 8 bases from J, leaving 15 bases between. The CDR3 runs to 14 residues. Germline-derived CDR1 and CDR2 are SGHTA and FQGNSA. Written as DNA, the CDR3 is TGTGCCAGCAGCTCGTGGGCCAGCCAAGATGAGCAGTTCTTC. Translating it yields CASSSWASQDEQFF.

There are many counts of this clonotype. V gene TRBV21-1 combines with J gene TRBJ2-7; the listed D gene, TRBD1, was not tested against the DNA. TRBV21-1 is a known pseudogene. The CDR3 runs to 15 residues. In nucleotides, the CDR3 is TGTGCCAGCAGCGAAAGGGACGGGCAGGTCTACGAGCAGTACTTC. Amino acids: CASSERDGQVYEQYF.

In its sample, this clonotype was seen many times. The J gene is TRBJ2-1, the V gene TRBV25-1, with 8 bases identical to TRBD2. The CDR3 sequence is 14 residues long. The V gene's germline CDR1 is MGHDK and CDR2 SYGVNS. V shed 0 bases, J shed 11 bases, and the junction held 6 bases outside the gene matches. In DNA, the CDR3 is TGTGCCAGCAGTGAATATATGCCGGGAGGGAAGCAGTTCTTC. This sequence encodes CASSEYMPGGKQFF. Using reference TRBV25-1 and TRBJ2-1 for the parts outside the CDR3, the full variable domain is EADIYQTPRYLVIGTGKKITLECSQTMGHDKMYWYQQDPGMELHLIHYSYGVNSTEKGDLSSESTVSRIRTEHFPLTLESARPSHTSQYLCASSEYMPGGKQFFGPGTRLTVL.

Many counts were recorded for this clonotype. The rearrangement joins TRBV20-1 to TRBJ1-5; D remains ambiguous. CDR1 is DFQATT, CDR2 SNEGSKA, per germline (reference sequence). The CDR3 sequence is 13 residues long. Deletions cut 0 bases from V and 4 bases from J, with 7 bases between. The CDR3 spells CSARDQFNQPQHF. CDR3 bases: TGCAGTGCTAGAGATCAGTTTAATCAGCCCCAGCATTTT.

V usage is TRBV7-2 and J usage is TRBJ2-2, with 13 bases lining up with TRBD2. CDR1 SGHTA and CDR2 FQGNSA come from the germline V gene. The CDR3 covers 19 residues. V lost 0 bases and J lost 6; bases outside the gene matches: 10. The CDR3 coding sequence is TGTGCCAGCAGCTTAGCTGGACTAGCGGGAGACAGGGGGGCCGGGGAGCTGTTTTTT. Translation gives CASSLAGLAGDRGAGELFF.

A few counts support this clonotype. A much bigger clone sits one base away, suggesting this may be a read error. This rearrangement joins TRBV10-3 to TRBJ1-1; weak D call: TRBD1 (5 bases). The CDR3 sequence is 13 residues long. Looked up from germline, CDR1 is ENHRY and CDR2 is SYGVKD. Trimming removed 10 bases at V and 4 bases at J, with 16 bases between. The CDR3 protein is CATADSVGTEAFF. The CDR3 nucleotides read TGTGCCACCGCAGACAGTGTGGGCACTGAAGCTTTCTTT.

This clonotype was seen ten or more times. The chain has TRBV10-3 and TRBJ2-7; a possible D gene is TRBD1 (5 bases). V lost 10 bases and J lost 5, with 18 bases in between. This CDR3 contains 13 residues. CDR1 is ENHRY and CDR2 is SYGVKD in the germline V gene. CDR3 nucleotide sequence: TGTGCCACCCAGGGATTCGCACCCCACGAGCAGTACTTC. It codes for CATQGFAPHEQYF.

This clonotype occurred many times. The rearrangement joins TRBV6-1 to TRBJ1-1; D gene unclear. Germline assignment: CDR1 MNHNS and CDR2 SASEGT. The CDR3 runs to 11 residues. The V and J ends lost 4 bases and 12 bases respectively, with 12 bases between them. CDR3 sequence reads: CASSGVVNPFF. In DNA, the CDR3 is TGTGCCAGCAGTGGAGTTGTAAACCCTTTCTTT.

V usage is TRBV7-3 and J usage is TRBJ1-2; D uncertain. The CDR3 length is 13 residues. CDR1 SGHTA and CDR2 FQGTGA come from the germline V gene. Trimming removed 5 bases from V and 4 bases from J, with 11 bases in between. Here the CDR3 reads CASSPGNGYGYTF. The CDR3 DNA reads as TGTGCCAGCAGCCCTGGAAACGGCTATGGCTACACCTTC.

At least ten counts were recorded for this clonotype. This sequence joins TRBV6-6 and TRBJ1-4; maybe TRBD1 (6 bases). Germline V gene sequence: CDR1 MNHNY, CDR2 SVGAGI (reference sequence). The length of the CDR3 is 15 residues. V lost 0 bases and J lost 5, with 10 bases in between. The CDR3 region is CASSYSGAGNEKLFF. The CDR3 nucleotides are TGTGCCAGCAGTTACTCGGGGGCCGGGAATGAAAAACTGTTTTTT.

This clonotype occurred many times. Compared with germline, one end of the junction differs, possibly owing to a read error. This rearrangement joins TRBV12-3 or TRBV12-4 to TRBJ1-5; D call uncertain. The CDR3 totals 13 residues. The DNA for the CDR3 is TGTGCCAGCAGTTTGAACAGCAATCAGCCCCAGAATTTT. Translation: CASSLNSNQPQNF.

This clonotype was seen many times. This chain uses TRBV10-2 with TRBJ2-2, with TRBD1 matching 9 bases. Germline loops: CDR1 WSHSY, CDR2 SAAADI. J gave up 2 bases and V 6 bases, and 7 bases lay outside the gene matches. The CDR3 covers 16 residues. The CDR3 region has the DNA TGCGCCAGCAGACAGGGGGCCGGGATAAACACCGGGGAGCTGTTTTTT. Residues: CASRQGAGINTGELFF.

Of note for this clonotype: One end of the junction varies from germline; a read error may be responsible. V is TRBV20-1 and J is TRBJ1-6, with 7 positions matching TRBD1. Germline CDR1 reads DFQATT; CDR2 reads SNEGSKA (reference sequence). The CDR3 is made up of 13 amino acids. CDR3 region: CSATRDRFSPLNF. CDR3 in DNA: TGCAGTGCTACCCGGGACAGATTTTCACCCCTCAACTTT.

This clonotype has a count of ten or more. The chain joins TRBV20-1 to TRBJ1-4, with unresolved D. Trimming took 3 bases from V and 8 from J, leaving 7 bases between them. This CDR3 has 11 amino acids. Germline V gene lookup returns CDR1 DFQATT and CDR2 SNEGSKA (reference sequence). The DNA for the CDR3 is TGCAGTGCTAGGGAGGTCGAAAAACTGTTTTTT. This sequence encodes CSAREVEKLFF.

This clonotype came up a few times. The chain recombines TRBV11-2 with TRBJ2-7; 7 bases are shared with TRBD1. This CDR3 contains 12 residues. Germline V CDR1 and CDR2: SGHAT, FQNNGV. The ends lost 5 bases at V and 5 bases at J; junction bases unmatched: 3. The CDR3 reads CASSQQGNEQYF. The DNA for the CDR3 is TGTGCCAGCAGCCAACAGGGGAACGAGCAGTACTTC.

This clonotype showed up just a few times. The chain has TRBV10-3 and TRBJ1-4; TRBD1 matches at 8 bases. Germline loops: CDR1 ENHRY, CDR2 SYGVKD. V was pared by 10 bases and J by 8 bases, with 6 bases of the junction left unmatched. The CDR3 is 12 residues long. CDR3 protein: CATRQGREKLFF. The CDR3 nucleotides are TGTGCCACGCGACAGGGGCGCGAAAAACTGTTTTTT.